The 21 T cell receptor beta chains below were found in one sample sequenced in a study of T cells in Graves' hyperthyroidism and ophthalmopathy. Researchers amplified the TCR beta CDR3 regions from RNA transcripts. Using the HTBI primer set, a first-round RT-PCR was run on the TCR CDR3. MiXCR was run by TCRdb on the multiplex PCR reads, yielding one entry per CDR3 protein. The repertoire holds 700,000 or so distinct CDR3 sequences, with roughly 15% as singletons. The sample taken for sequencing was blood. The receptors here all came from a woman aged 50 to 60 with Graves' ophthalmopathy.

This clonotype was observed many times. This chain joins TRBV6-6 and TRBJ1-2; D uncertain. The CDR3 has 13 residues. Per germline, CDR1 MNHNY and CDR2 SVGAGI (reference sequence). Trimming shortened V by 0 bases and J by 6 bases, and 8 bases separated the two germline ends. The CDR3 sequence: CASSYSGQNGYTF. The CDR3 region has the DNA TGTGCCAGCAGTTACTCTGGGCAGAATGGCTACACCTTC.

This clonotype has at least ten counts. The chain combines TRBV20-1 with TRBJ2-1; the D gene is possibly TRBD2 (5 bases). The germline gives CDR1 DFQATT, CDR2 SNEGSKA (reference sequence). V dropped 6 bases and J dropped 3 bases, with 24 bases sitting between them. This CDR3 contains 17 residues. The DNA of the CDR3 is TGCAGTGCCAGAAGACTAAGCGGAGGCGATGACTACAATGAGCAGTTCTTC. Translating gives CSARRLSGGDDYNEQFF.

This clonotype was seen at least ten times. The chain uses TRBV20-1 and TRBJ1-1; 8 nucleotides align to TRBD1. Trimming cost V 0 bases and J 5 bases; bases outside gene matches: 2. CDR3 length: 13 amino acids. Germline CDR1 is DFQATT and CDR2 is SNEGSKA (reference sequence). CDR3 residues: CSARDRGRTEAFF. The CDR3, as DNA: TGCAGTGCTAGAGACAGGGGGCGAACTGAAGCTTTCTTT.

This clonotype was counted at least ten times. The V and J genes are TRBV7-2 and TRBJ1-2; 9 bases line up with TRBD1. V lost 6 bases, J lost 3 bases, and 5 bases stayed unmatched. This CDR3 comprises 14 residues. Germline CDR1 and CDR2: SGHTA and FQGNSA. The CDR3 sequence is CASRGDRAHYGYTF. The CDR3 nucleotides are TGTGCCAGCAGAGGGGACAGGGCGCACTATGGCTACACCTTC.

This clonotype was observed many times. The chain links TRBV11-2 to TRBJ1-6; D unclear. Between the trimmed V and J ends, which lost 6 bases and 7 bases, there was a span of 16 bases. The CDR3 runs 15 residues. In germline, CDR1 is SGHAT, CDR2 FQNNGV. The chain's CDR3 is CASRSLRTPNSPLHF. CDR3 coding DNA: TGTGCCAGCAGATCGTTGAGAACCCCCAATTCACCCCTCCACTTT. Full variable domain (remainder filled in from reference TRBV11-2 and TRBJ1-6): EAGVAQSPRYKIIEKRQSVAFWCNPISGHATLYWYQQILGQGPKLLIQFQNNGVVDDSQLPKDRFSAERLKGVDSTLKIQPAKLEDSAVYLCASRSLRTPNSPLHFGNGTRLTVT.

The chain links TRBV3-1 to TRBJ1-1; D might be TRBD1 (5 bases). Deletions cut 4 bases from V and 4 bases from J, with 13 bases between. The CDR3 loop spans 14 amino acids. The germline CDR1 and CDR2 sequences are LGHDT and YNNKEL (reference sequence). This CDR3 is CASSPSGAGTEAFF. The CDR3 DNA sequence: TGTGCCAGCAGCCCAAGTGGGGCCGGCACTGAAGCTTTCTTT.

This clonotype was observed many times. The chain has TRBV7-9 and TRBJ2-5; D is ambiguous. This CDR3 comprises 15 residues. V lost 5 bases and J 5 bases, leaving 18 bases between the germline ends. The germline gives CDR1 SEHNR, CDR2 FQNEAQ (reference sequence). CDR3 nucleotide sequence: TGTGCCAGCAGCCCGAGAAAGGGTGGTGTGGAGACCCAGTACTTC. This codes for CASSPRKGGVETQYF.

This clonotype was recorded many times. The chain uses TRBV7-2 and TRBJ2-1; 9 bases align to TRBD2. Germline loops: CDR1 SGHTA, CDR2 FQGNSA. V gave up 4 bases and J gave up 4 bases; unmatched junction bases: 8. The CDR3 spans 16 residues. CDR3 region: CASSSSVTSGYNEQFF. CDR3 nucleotide sequence: TGTGCCAGCAGCTCCTCGGTGACTAGCGGATACAATGAGCAGTTCTTC.

This clonotype was counted many times. V usage is TRBV27 and J usage is TRBJ2-5; TRBD2 matches 8 bases. The ends lost 6 bases at V and 3 bases at J; junction bases unmatched: 6. The V gene's germline CDR1 is MNHEY and CDR2 SMNVEV (reference sequence). This CDR3 has 14 residues. The CDR3 region is CASREGLAEETQYF. The DNA for the CDR3 is TGTGCCAGCAGAGAAGGACTAGCAGAAGAGACCCAGTACTTC.

This clonotype was observed a handful of times. The V and J genes are TRBV24-1 and TRBJ2-7, with a tentative D call TRBD1 (5 bases). Trimming took off 4 bases at V and 4 bases at J, with 13 bases between the two ends. The V gene's germline CDR1 is KGHDR and CDR2 SFDVKD. This CDR3 is built from 14 residues. The CDR3 sequence: CATSEHRSPYEQYF. CDR3 nucleotides: TGTGCCACCAGTGAGCACAGGTCCCCATACGAGCAGTACTTC.

This clonotype was detected only a few times. The chain combines TRBV7-3 with TRBJ1-2; 9 bases are a match to TRBD1. The V segment lost 4 bases and the J segment 9 bases; nucleotides outside the gene matches: 3. The CDR3 sequence is 12 residues long. Germline V gene data show CDR1 as SGHTA and CDR2 as FQGTGA. CDR3 region: CASSSGQGSYTF. The DNA for the CDR3 is TGTGCCAGCAGCTCAGGACAGGGGAGCTACACCTTC.

In regard to this clonotype: This may come from a read error, since a much larger clone is one base off. Since the CDR3 does not end with the conserved phenylalanine or tryptophan, this likely comes from a read error. The rearrangement uses TRBV6-5 and TRBJ1-5; no firm D call. This CDR3 is 12 amino acids long. The V gene's germline CDR1 is MNHEY and CDR2 SVGAGI. V shed 6 bases and J shed 5 bases, with 8 bases lying between them. Here the CDR3 reads CASSLQHQPQHL. The DNA for the CDR3 is TGTGCCAGCAGCTTACAGCATCAGCCCCAGCATCTT.

This clonotype has a count of ten or more. The rearrangement links TRBV2 to TRBJ2-1, with 9 bases fitting TRBD2. In germline, CDR1 is SNHLY, CDR2 FYNNEI. V shed 4 bases, J shed 4 bases, and the junction held 8 bases outside the gene matches. This CDR3 has 16 residues. CDR3 coding DNA: TGTGCCAGCAGTGGGATAGCGGGAGTGTCGTACAATGAGCAGTTCTTC. The encoded protein is CASSGIAGVSYNEQFF.

The chain is built from TRBV2 and TRBJ2-2, with 8 bases lining up with TRBD2. CDR1 SNHLY and CDR2 FYNNEI come from the germline V gene. The V and J ends lost 7 bases and 3 bases, in that order; junction bases with no gene match: 7. The CDR3 extends over 15 amino acids. The CDR3 bases are TGTGCCAGCAATACTCGGGAGGGGGACACCGGGGAGCTGTTTTTT. This gives the protein CASNTREGDTGELFF. Using reference TRBV2 and TRBJ2-2 for the parts outside the CDR3, the full variable domain is EPEVTQTPSHQVTQMGQEVILRCVPISNHLYFYWYRQILGQKVEFLVSFYNNEISEKSEIFDDQFSVERPDGSNFTLKIRSTKLEDSAMYFCASNTREGDTGELFFGEGSRLTVL.

This clonotype was found a few times. This sequence joins TRBV25-1 and TRBJ1-6; the D gene is possibly TRBD1 (6 bases). V lost 2 bases and J lost 7, with 27 bases in between. Per germline, CDR1 MGHDK and CDR2 SYGVNS. The CDR3 extends over 20 amino acids. The CDR3 is CASSEVNPWGGATWNSPLHF. For the CDR3, the DNA is TGTGCCAGCAGTGAAGTCAACCCCTGGGGGGGGGCGACGTGGAATTCACCCCTCCACTTT.

The gene calls are TRBV9 and TRBJ2-1; 7 bases align to TRBD2. The CDR3 totals 18 residues. Germline CDR1 is SGDLS and CDR2 is YYNGEE. V gave up 3 bases and J gave up 3 bases; unmatched junction bases: 15. CDR3 nucleotide sequence: TGTGCCAGCAGCGCCTCTGGTGGGCTAGCGGAGGGCTACAATGAGCAGTTCTTC. This gives the protein CASSASGGLAEGYNEQFF.

This clonotype was counted ten times or more. The V call is TRBV7-2, the J call TRBJ2-7; 13 nucleotides align to TRBD2. This CDR3 has 15 amino acids. The V gene end was trimmed by 5 bases and the J gene end by 3 bases; junction bases not matched to a gene: 4. From germline, CDR1 is SGHTA and CDR2 FQGNSA. DNA of the CDR3: TGTGCCAGCAGCACCCGGACTAGCGGGAGCTACGAGCAGTACTTC. This gives the protein CASSTRTSGSYEQYF. Combining the CDR3 with reference TRBV7-2 and TRBJ2-7 gives the whole variable domain GAGVSQSPSNKVTEKGKDVELRCDPISGHTALYWYRQSLGQGLEFLIYFQGNSAPDKSGLPSDRFSAERTGGSVSTLTIQRTQQEDSAVYLCASSTRTSGSYEQYFGPGTRLTVT.

Ten or more counts support this clonotype. This chain connects TRBV20-1 to TRBJ1-1; the D is unclear. The ends were cut back, 3 bases at V and 1 base at J, with 12 bases in the middle. The CDR3 runs 14 residues. The germline V gene encodes CDR1 DFQATT and CDR2 SNEGSKA (reference sequence). In nucleotides, the CDR3 is TGCAGTGCTAGGGGATGGACCGAGAACACTGAAGCTTTCTTT. Protein sequence: CSARGWTENTEAFF.

This clonotype was detected a few times. The chain recombines TRBV28 with TRBJ2-6; D might be TRBD1 (6 bases). V was cut by 8 bases and J by 0 bases, with 14 bases left in between. In germline, CDR1 is MDHEN, CDR2 SYDVKM. The CDR3 sequence is 16 residues long. The DNA of the CDR3 is TGTGCCAGCGGATTGGACAGAAGCTCTGGGGCCAACGTCCTGACTTTC. Its translation is CASGLDRSSGANVLTF.

There are many counts of this clonotype. The V and J genes are TRBV7-2 and TRBJ1-2, with D possibly TRBD1 on 5 matching bases. Trimming shortened V by 4 bases and J by 8 bases, and 14 bases separated the two germline ends. CDR3 length: 13 residues. Germline values: CDR1 SGHTA, CDR2 FQGNSA. The CDR3 bases are TGTGCCAGCAGCTCATTGGGTCGGGGCGGCTACACCTTC. This gives the protein CASSSLGRGGYTF.

This clonotype has a count of ten or more. J is TRBJ2-7 and V is TRBV29-1; tentatively, D is TRBD1 (7 bases). This CDR3 has 13 residues. Germline V gene sequence: CDR1 SQVTM, CDR2 ANQGSEA. V shed 6 bases and J shed 6 bases, with 18 bases lying between them. CDR3 loop: CSVAGRQGVEQYF. In DNA, the CDR3 is TGCAGCGTCGCTGGGAGGCAGGGGGTCGAGCAGTACTTC.